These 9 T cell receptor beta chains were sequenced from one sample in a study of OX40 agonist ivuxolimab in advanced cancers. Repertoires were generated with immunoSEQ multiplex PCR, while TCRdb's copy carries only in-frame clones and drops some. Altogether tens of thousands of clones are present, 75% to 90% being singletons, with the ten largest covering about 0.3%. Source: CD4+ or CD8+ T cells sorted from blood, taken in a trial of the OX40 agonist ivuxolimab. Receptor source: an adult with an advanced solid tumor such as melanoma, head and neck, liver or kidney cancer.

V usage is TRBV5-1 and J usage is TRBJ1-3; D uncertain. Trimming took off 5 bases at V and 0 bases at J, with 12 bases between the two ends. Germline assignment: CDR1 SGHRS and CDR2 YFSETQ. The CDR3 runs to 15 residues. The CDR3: CASSSDGSSGNTIYF. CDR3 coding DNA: TGCGCCAGCAGTTCGGACGGAAGCTCTGGAAACACCATATATTTT.

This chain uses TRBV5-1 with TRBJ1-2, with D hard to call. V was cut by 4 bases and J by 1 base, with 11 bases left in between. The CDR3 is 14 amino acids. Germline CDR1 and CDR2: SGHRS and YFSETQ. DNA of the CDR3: TGCGCCAGCAGCCCACAGCCCTTTAACTATGGCTACACCTTC. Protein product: CASSPQPFNYGYTF.

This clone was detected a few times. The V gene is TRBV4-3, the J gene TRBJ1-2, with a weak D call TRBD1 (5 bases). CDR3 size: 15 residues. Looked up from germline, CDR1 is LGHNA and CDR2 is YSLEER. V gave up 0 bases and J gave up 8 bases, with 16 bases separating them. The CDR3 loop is CASSQDLGTVIGYTF. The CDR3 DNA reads TGCGCCAGCAGCCAAGATCTGGGGACGGTTATAGGCTACACCTTC.

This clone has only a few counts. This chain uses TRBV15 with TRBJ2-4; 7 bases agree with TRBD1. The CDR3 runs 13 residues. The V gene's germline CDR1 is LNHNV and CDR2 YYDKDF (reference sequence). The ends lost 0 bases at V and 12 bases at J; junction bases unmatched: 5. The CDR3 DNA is TGTGCCACCAGCAGAGATGAGGGACAGCGTCAGTACTTC. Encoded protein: CATSRDEGQRQYF.

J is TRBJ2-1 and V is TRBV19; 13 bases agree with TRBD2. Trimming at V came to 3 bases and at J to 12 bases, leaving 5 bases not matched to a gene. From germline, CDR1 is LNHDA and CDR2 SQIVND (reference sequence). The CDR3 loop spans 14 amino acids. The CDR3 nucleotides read TGTGCCAGTAGTATTGGACTAGCGGGAGATCCGCAGTTCTTC. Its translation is CASSIGLAGDPQFF.

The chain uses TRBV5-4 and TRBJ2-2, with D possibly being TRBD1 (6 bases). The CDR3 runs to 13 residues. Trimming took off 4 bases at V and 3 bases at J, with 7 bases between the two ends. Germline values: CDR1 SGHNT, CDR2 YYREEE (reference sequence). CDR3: CASSRTDTGELFF. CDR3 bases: TGTGCCAGCAGCCGGACAGACACCGGGGAGCTGTTTTTT.

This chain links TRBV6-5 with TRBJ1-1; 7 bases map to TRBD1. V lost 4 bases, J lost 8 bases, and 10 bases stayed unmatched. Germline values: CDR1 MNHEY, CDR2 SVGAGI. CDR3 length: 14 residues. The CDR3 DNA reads TGTGCCAGCAGTTTACGACAGGGTAGCGCGGAAGCTTTCTTT. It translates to CASSLRQGSAEAFF.

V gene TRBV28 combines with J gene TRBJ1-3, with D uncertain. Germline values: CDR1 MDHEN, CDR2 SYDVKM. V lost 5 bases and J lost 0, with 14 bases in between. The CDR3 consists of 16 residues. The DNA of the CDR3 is TGTGCCAGCAGTACCGTACAGATGCTCTCTGGAAACACCATATATTTT. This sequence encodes CASSTVQMLSGNTIYF. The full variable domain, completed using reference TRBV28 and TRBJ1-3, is DVKVTQSSRYLVKRTGEKVFLECVQDMDHENMFWYRQDPGLGLRLIYFSYDVKMKEKGDIPEGYSVSREKKERFSLILESASTNQTSMYLCASSTVQMLSGNTIYFGEGSWLTVV.

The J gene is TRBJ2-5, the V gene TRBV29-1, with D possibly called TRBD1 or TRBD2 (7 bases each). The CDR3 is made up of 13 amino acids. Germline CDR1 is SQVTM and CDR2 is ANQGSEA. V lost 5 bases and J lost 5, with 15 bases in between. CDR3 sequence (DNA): TGCAGCGTTAGACAGGGTAGCGGGGAGACCCAGTACTTC. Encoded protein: CSVRQGSGETQYF.